One T cell receptor (beta chain) is described in this entry. What it recognizes is unknown. This sample was included in a study of CD8+ T cells in alopecia areata. Notes on the study in general: Relative to mice, TCR sharing across patients was less clear, a difference possibly HLA-related. How baseline CD8+ expansion relates to response remains uncertain (there was one nonresponder). In scalp and blood, many expanded lesional clones persisted during tofacitinib.

The ends lost 4 bases at V and 8 bases at J; junction bases unmatched: 4. The CDR3 consists of 14 residues. Germline lookup yields CDR1 MGHDK and CDR2 SYGVNS. Treatment specified: oral pan-JAK inhibitor, 5-10 mg twice daily. RNA was isolated and reverse transcribed to cDNA, the sequencing template. Here immunoSEQ multiplex PCR was the method, and the copy in TCRdb shows in-frame clones only, minus some. The data contain about 180,000 clones, 53% of them seen just once; the ten biggest clones take up under 14%. The J gene is TRBJ1-4, the V gene TRBV25-1, with 10 bases fitting TRBD1. This sample comprised CD8+ T cells sorted from blood, obtained at week 24, from a patient treated with tofacitinib. The clonotype was recovered from a human donor with alopecia areata. DNA of the CDR3: TGTGCCAGCAGTGGACAGGGGGCTTGGGAAAAACTGTTTTTT. It yields the protein CASSGQGAWEKLFF.